Presented here are 29 T cell receptor beta chains from one specimen sequenced in a study of post-analysis software for immune sequencing data. For these receptors, no antigen is known. TCR beta libraries were prepared from cDNA with unique molecular identifiers. TCRdb used MiXCR to reprocess the PCR reads, holding one entry per CDR3 protein. The sample contains about 200,000 distinct CDR3 sequences, roughly 30% of which appear only once. Whole-study results and caveats: Roughly 5 TRBV segments were significantly more frequent in patients than in controls. TRBV5-6, TRBV5-1 and TRBV20-1 were among these segments.

Input material: blood. The source of these receptors is a girl aged 2-17 years with multiple sclerosis.

The rearrangement joins TRBV20-1 to TRBJ2-7; D possibly corresponds to TRBD2 (5 bases). Germline values: CDR1 DFQATT, CDR2 SNEGSKA (reference sequence). V was trimmed by 7 bases and J by 2 bases, leaving 12 bases between them. This CDR3 has 12 residues. CDR3 nucleotide sequence: TGCAGTGTTGAGGGCCTTGCCTACGAGCAGTACTTC. This translates into CSVEGLAYEQYF.

This clonotype was recorded many times. V is TRBV5-1 and J is TRBJ2-3, with TRBD2 matching over 11 bases. V lost 2 bases, J lost 6 bases, and 5 bases stayed unmatched. The CDR3 spans 15 residues. Germline V gene data show CDR1 as SGHRS and CDR2 as YFSETQ. DNA of the CDR3: TGCGCCAGCAGCTTCCTAGCGGGAGGTCCGGATACGCAGTATTTT. Translated, it gives CASSFLAGGPDTQYF.

This clonotype was seen more than once but under ten times. A much larger clone differs by one base, so this may be a read error. The chain links TRBV12-3 or TRBV12-4 to TRBJ1-1; TRBD1 aligns across 9 bases. The V and J ends lost 7 bases and 3 bases, in that order; junction bases with no gene match: 6. This CDR3 contains 14 residues. Here the CDR3 reads CASTKTGGDTEAFF. In DNA form, the CDR3 reads TGTGCCAGCACCAAGACAGGGGGGGACACTGAAGCTTTCTTT.

This clonotype was seen a handful of times. The V call is TRBV20-1, the J call TRBJ1-1; no definite D call. Between the trimmed V and J ends, which lost 2 bases and 10 bases, there was a span of 26 bases. This CDR3 region has 16 residues. CDR1 DFQATT and CDR2 SNEGSKA come from the germline V gene (reference sequence). The CDR3 sequence is CSARPPRASGSGRAFF. CDR3 in DNA: TGCAGTGCTAGACCCCCCCGCGCTTCCGGGTCTGGGAGAGCTTTCTTT.

This clonotype was counted a few times. A clone one base away is much larger, so this may be a read error. The V gene is TRBV20-1, the J gene TRBJ2-7, with D hard to call. From germline, CDR1 is DFQATT and CDR2 SNEGSKA (reference sequence). This CDR3 has 12 amino acids. V gave up 5 bases and J gave up 6 bases, with 14 bases separating them. CDR3 in amino acids: CSAVGQTCEQYF. The DNA of the CDR3 is TGCAGTGCTGTCGGGCAGACCTGCGAGCAGTACTTC.

A word on this clonotype: One junction end does not reproduce the germline sequence, and a read error may be involved. V gene TRBV7-7 combines with J gene TRBJ1-1; D remains ambiguous. This CDR3 is built from 13 residues. Germline V CDR1 and CDR2: SSHAT, FNYEAQ (reference sequence). CDR3 in DNA: TGTGCTAGCAGCCCAGCAGACGGGACTGAAGCTTTCTTT. Translated, it gives CASSPADGTEAFF.

With respect to this clonotype: One junction end disagrees with the germline gene, perhaps due to a read error. V usage is TRBV7-2 and J usage is TRBJ1-2; a weak D match, TRBD1 (5 bases). Per germline, CDR1 SGHTA and CDR2 FQGNSA. This CDR3 is built from 13 residues. The CDR3 region is CAGSFPARDGYTF. The CDR3 bases are TGTGCCGGCAGCTTCCCCGCCAGGGATGGCTACACCTTC.

Comment on this clonotype: It may be a read error: a sequence one base away is much more abundant. CDR3 amino acids: CSARGGRQEFF. For the CDR3, the DNA is TGCAGTGCTAGAGGTGGGAGACAGGAGTTCTTC. The chain couples TRBV20-1 to TRBJ2-1, with D perhaps TRBD1 (6 bases). V lost 1 base, J lost 14 bases, and 12 bases lay in between. The CDR3 loop spans 11 amino acids. CDR1 is DFQATT and CDR2 is SNEGSKA in the germline V gene (reference sequence).

The CDR3 protein is CAWGDVWYGYTF. Written as DNA, the CDR3 is TGTGCCTGGGGAGATGTCTGGTATGGCTACACCTTC. The rearrangement links TRBV30 to TRBJ1-2; D not resolved. This CDR3 region has 12 residues. Germline V gives CDR1 GTSNPN, CDR2 SVGIG (reference sequence). Between the trimmed V and J ends, which lost 5 bases and 5 bases, there was a span of 12 bases.

This clonotype was counted at least ten times. The chain employs TRBV5-1 and TRBJ2-5; D is undetermined. CDR1 is SGHRS and CDR2 is YFSETQ in the germline V gene. V was trimmed by 7 bases and J by 5 bases, leaving 9 bases between them. The CDR3 is 11 residues long. Here the CDR3 DNA reads TGCGCCAGCGCGACTCGGGAGACCCAGTACTTC. Translation: CASATRETQYF.

This clonotype was observed a few times. Compared with germline, one end of the junction differs, possibly owing to a read error. The genes are TRBV5-1 and TRBJ1-1, with D uncertain. The CDR3 extends over 15 amino acids. Per the germline V gene, CDR1 is SGHRS and CDR2 is YFSETQ. The CDR3 DNA is TGCGCCAGCAGCTTGGAGTTCCACCCGAACACTGGAGCTTTCTTT. Protein sequence: CASSLEFHPNTGAFF.

This sequence joins TRBV28 and TRBJ2-5; 8 nucleotides line up with TRBD2. Losses at the gene ends were 6 bases for V and 11 bases for J; bases not matched to a gene: 17. This CDR3 contains 15 residues. CDR1 is MDHEN, CDR2 SYDVKM, per germline. CDR3: CASRPGTRAYNEQYF. The CDR3 bases are TGTGCCAGCAGGCCCGGGACTAGGGCCTACAATGAGCAGTACTTC.

The chain has TRBV5-5 and TRBJ2-5; D tentatively reads TRBD1 or TRBD2 (6 bases each). Trimming pared 0 bases from V and 1 base from J, leaving 13 bases between. This CDR3 is 16 amino acids long. In germline, CDR1 is SGHKS, CDR2 YYEKEE (reference sequence). For the CDR3, the DNA is TGTGCCAGCAGCTTGGCGGGGGACAAGATCCAAGAGACCCAGTACTTC. This codes for CASSLAGDKIQETQYF.

The chain links TRBV11-2 to TRBJ2-1, with 9 positions matching TRBD2. Germline V gene lookup returns CDR1 SGHAT and CDR2 FQNNGV. V was pared by 5 bases and J by 10 bases, with 12 bases of the junction left unmatched. The CDR3 totals 15 residues. CDR3 loop: CASSPSGRNFREQFF. DNA for the CDR3: TGTGCCAGCAGCCCAAGCGGGAGGAATTTCAGAGAGCAGTTCTTC. The full variable domain, with the rest looked up from reference TRBV11-2 and TRBJ2-1, is EAGVAQSPRYKIIEKRQSVAFWCNPISGHATLYWYQQILGQGPKLLIQFQNNGVVDDSQLPKDRFSAERLKGVDSTLKIQPAKLEDSAVYLCASSPSGRNFREQFFGPGTRLTVL.

The chain recombines TRBV29-1 with TRBJ2-1, with D possibly TRBD1 on 6 matching bases. Deletions cut 7 bases from V and 4 bases from J, with 11 bases between. CDR3 size: 12 residues. CDR1 and CDR2 from the germline V gene are SQVTM and ANQGSEA. CDR3: CSGGDRYNEQFF. DNA for the CDR3: TGCAGCGGTGGAGACAGGTACAATGAGCAGTTCTTC.

As to this clonotype: This may be a read error, as it is one base from a much larger clone. The chain couples TRBV12-3 or TRBV12-4 to TRBJ2-5; 7 positions match TRBD1. TRBJ2-1 explains the end of the DNA better; the J call may be wrong. The CDR3 sequence is 15 residues long. As DNA, the CDR3 is TGTGCCAGCAGTTTTTCGGGACAGTCCCAAGAGACCCAGTTCTTC. It encodes CASSFSGQSQETQFF.

This clonotype came up a few times. At one end, the junction sequence differs from germline, possibly due to a read error. The chain is built from TRBV27 and TRBJ1-6, with D perhaps TRBD1 (6 bases). Germline V CDR1 and CDR2: MNHEY, SMNVEV (reference sequence). CDR3 length: 14 amino acids. The CDR3 DNA sequence: TGTGCCAGCAGTCCCGGACAGCTAGTATCACCCCCCCACTTT. Translation gives CASSPGQLVSPPHF.

This clonotype was counted many times. The CDR3: CASSHRTGRNQPQHF. In DNA form, the CDR3 reads TGCGCCAGCAGCCACCGGACAGGGCGGAATCAGCCCCAGCATTTT. This rearrangement joins TRBV4-1 to TRBJ1-5, with 8 nucleotides matching TRBD1. The CDR3 totals 15 residues. Germline CDR1 is MGHRA and CDR2 is YSYEKL. J was trimmed by 4 bases and V by 3 bases; bases with no gene match: 5.

About this clonotype: A clone one base away is much larger, so this may be a read error. The J gene is TRBJ1-4, the V gene TRBV29-1; 10 nucleotides align to TRBD1. CDR3 length: 13 amino acids. The V and J ends lost 7 bases and 7 bases, in that order; junction bases with no gene match: 6. Germline assignment: CDR1 SQVTM and CDR2 ANQGSEA. In nucleotides, the CDR3 is TGCAGCGGTGGTGGGACAGGGGCTGAAAAACTGTTTTTT. Protein product: CSGGGTGAEKLFF.

The chain has TRBV5-4 and TRBJ2-1, with a weak D call TRBD1 (6 bases). Germline assignment: CDR1 SGHNT and CDR2 YYREEE (reference sequence). The CDR3 loop spans 16 amino acids. Trimming cost V 2 bases and J 0 bases, with 12 bases left between them. The CDR3 here is CASSLEGVNSYNEQFF. In DNA, the CDR3 is TGTGCCAGCAGCTTAGAGGGGGTGAACTCCTACAATGAGCAGTTCTTC.

In its sample, this clonotype was seen many times. The rearrangement uses TRBV28 and TRBJ1-1; D call uncertain. Germline CDR1 and CDR2: MDHEN and SYDVKM. V was trimmed by 5 bases and J by 4 bases, leaving 8 bases between them. This CDR3 contains 12 residues. The DNA of the CDR3 is TGTGCCAGCAGTCTCCTCGTCACTGAAGCTTTCTTT. This encodes CASSLLVTEAFF.

This clonotype occurred many times. The rearrangement links TRBV29-1 to TRBJ2-3; D gene ambiguous. The CDR3 loop spans 13 amino acids. Germline V gene sequence: CDR1 SQVTM, CDR2 ANQGSEA. The germline V and J ends were trimmed by 4 bases and 3 bases, with 11 bases remaining between them. CDR3 DNA sequence: TGCAGCGTTGGGGGTTTTAGAACAGATACGCAGTATTTT. Its translation is CSVGGFRTDTQYF.

This clonotype was seen a single time. The chain recombines TRBV5-5 with TRBJ1-1, with a possible D match to TRBD1 (5 bases). Trimming took off 4 bases at V and 8 bases at J, with 15 bases between the two ends. This CDR3 region has 13 residues. Looked up from germline, CDR1 is SGHKS and CDR2 is YYEKEE (reference sequence). The CDR3 DNA follows: TGTGCCAGCAGCCCGGGGCACCTCGCGGAAGCTTTCTTT. This translates into CASSPGHLAEAFF.

This clonotype occurred a few times. This rearrangement joins TRBV12-3 or TRBV12-4 to TRBJ1-5; D gene uncertain. The CDR3 consists of 14 residues. V lost 6 bases, J lost 0 bases, and 9 bases lay in between. The CDR3 DNA is TGTGCCAGCAGCCCGCAGACTAGCAATCAGCCCCAGCATTTT. Protein product: CASSPQTSNQPQHF.

This clonotype has just a few counts. The J gene is TRBJ1-5, the V gene TRBV19; 7 bases match TRBD1. The J segment lost 0 bases and the V segment lost 6 bases, leaving 8 bases of the junction unmatched. The CDR3 has 16 amino acids. Germline CDR1 is LNHDA and CDR2 is SQIVND (reference sequence). The CDR3 coding sequence is TGTGCCAGTAGCCTACCGGGACAGTATAGCAATCAGCCCCAGCATTTT. Its translation: CASSLPGQYSNQPQHF.

The CDR3 here is CASSLDGVGANVLTF. CDR3 nucleotides: TGTGCCAGCAGCCTGGACGGCGTGGGGGCCAACGTCCTGACTTTC. V is TRBV11-2 and J is TRBJ2-6; no clear D. V shed 5 bases and J shed 4 bases, with 12 bases lying between them. CDR1 and CDR2 from the germline V gene are SGHAT and FQNNGV. This CDR3 spans 15 amino acids.

About this clonotype: This sequence may be a read error, since a much larger clone differs from it by one base. V and J are TRBV6-5 and TRBJ2-7, with 11 bases aligning to TRBD1. Per the germline V gene, CDR1 is MNHEY and CDR2 is SVGAGI. This CDR3 contains 14 residues. In DNA, the CDR3 is TGTGCCGGCAGTGAGGACAGGGGGCAATACGAGCAGTACTTC. It specifies CAGSEDRGQYEQYF.

CDR3 residues: CAIGQDAGGTDTQYF. Here the CDR3 DNA reads TGTGCCATCGGTCAGGATGCGGGAGGGACAGATACGCAGTATTTT. The V gene is TRBV10-3, the J gene TRBJ2-3; 9 nucleotides line up with TRBD2. Germline lookup yields CDR1 ENHRY and CDR2 SYGVKD. With V trimmed by 8 bases and J by 3 bases, 9 bases remained unmatched. This CDR3 comprises 15 residues.

Worth noting for this clonotype: This could be a read error, since a much larger clone is one nucleotide away. This rearrangement joins TRBV7-7 to TRBJ1-6, with 7 bases identical to TRBD1. There are 16 residues in the CDR3. Germline CDR1 SSHAT, CDR2 FNYEAQ (reference sequence). V shed 1 base and J 8 bases; nucleotides not matched to a gene: 8. CDR3 protein: CASSLGRDRRDSPLHF. The CDR3 DNA follows: TGTGCCAGCAGCTTAGGCCGGGACAGACGAGATTCACCCCTCCACTTT.